These 7 T cell receptor beta chains were all obtained from the same sample, sequenced in a study of blood T cell repertoires in COVID-19. Clones were sequenced by immunoSEQ multiplex PCR, and TCRdb holds only the in-frame ones, with some missing. The table lists 140,000 to 150,000 clones, 84% of them singletons. Sequencing was done on a sample of peripheral blood. Receptors were obtained from a human donor in a cohort sampled during active COVID-19.

This chain joins TRBV5-4 and TRBJ1-1; D is unresolved. The V gene's germline CDR1 is SGHNT and CDR2 YYREEE (reference sequence). The CDR3 has 15 residues. Trimming removed 3 bases at V and 6 bases at J, with 18 bases between. CDR3 in amino acids: CASSWRPDGRSEAFF. DNA of the CDR3: TGTGCCAGCAGCTGGCGCCCTGATGGGAGGTCTGAAGCTTTCTTT.

The CDR3 region is CASSLAWGTGGNEQFF. The CDR3 DNA follows: TGTGCCAGCAGCTTAGCGTGGGGGACAGGGGGCAATGAGCAGTTCTTC. V is TRBV7-9 and J is TRBJ2-1; TRBD1 aligns across 11 bases. J was trimmed by 6 bases and V by 0 bases; bases with no gene match: 4. Germline-derived CDR1 and CDR2 are SEHNR and FQNEAQ (reference sequence). The CDR3 runs 16 residues.

The rearrangement joins TRBV24-1 to TRBJ2-1; 10 bases fit TRBD1. The CDR3 is 15 residues long. CDR1 and CDR2 from the germline V gene are KGHDR and SFDVKD. V was pared by 6 bases and J by 5 bases, with 6 bases of the junction left unmatched. The CDR3 DNA follows: TGTGCCACCAGTAGTCCCGGGACAGGGGACAATGAGCAGTTCTTC. Protein product: CATSSPGTGDNEQFF.

To note about this clone: The same CDR3 is also encoded by other DNA sequences in this sample. This chain joins TRBV2 and TRBJ1-1; TRBD1 aligns across 7 bases. J was trimmed by 1 base and V by 4 bases; bases with no gene match: 0. The germline CDR1 and CDR2 sequences are SNHLY and FYNNEI. The CDR3 is made up of 13 amino acids. The CDR3 loop reads CASSGDRNTEAFF. The CDR3 DNA sequence: TGTGCCAGCAGTGGGGACAGGAACACTGAAGCTTTCTTT. Drawing the rest from reference TRBV2 and TRBJ1-1, the complete variable domain is EPEVTQTPSHQVTQMGQEVILRCVPISNHLYFYWYRQILGQKVEFLVSFYNNEISEKSEIFDDQFSVERPDGSNFTLKIRSTKLEDSAMYFCASSGDRNTEAFFGQGTRLTVV.

In this sample, this clone turned up many times. The chain has TRBV18 and TRBJ1-3; D remains unclear. The germline gives CDR1 KGHSH, CDR2 LQKENI. The germline V and J ends were trimmed by 2 bases and 9 bases, with 5 bases remaining between them. The CDR3 consists of 11 residues. CDR3 residues: CASSPERTIYF. The CDR3 DNA reads as TGTGCCAGCTCACCAGAGCGCACCATATATTTT.

The chain couples TRBV19 to TRBJ2-5, with D perhaps TRBD1 (5 bases). The CDR3 totals 13 residues. Germline-derived CDR1 and CDR2 are LNHDA and SQIVND (reference sequence). Trimming took 3 bases from V and 4 from J, leaving 9 bases between them. The CDR3 coding sequence is TGTGCCAGTAGTATCCGGACACGAGAGACCCAGTACTTC. Translation: CASSIRTRETQYF.

The chain links TRBV6-1 to TRBJ2-3; D perhaps matches TRBD2 (6 bases). Germline assignment: CDR1 MNHNS and CDR2 SASEGT. V lost 4 bases and J 2 bases, leaving 16 bases between the germline ends. The CDR3 is made up of 16 amino acids. The CDR3 sequence: CASSGREIQDTDTQYF. CDR3 nucleotides: TGTGCCAGCAGTGGCCGGGAGATTCAGGACACAGATACGCAGTATTTT.